The clone carrying this T cell receptor beta chain has a count of ten or more. iRepertoire HTBI primers and Arm-PCR of CDR3 regions built TCR beta libraries. TCRdb re-called the multiplex PCR reads through MiXCR, storing one row per CDR3 protein. Of about half a million distinct CDR3 sequences listed, about 20% are singletons. The sample originates from a study of regulatory T cells in long-lasting Graves disease. Study-wide context: Over 5 years on antithyroid drugs plus positive TSH receptor antibodies marked Graves' disease as persistent.

The CDR3 consists of 14 residues. V was cut by 6 bases and J by 0 bases, with 8 bases left in between. The time point denotes: persistent/refractory GD, antithyroid drugs over 5 years with positive TRAb. The TCR library was prepared using RNA isolated from PBMCs. In this cohort, patients came from an endocrinology department located in Xi'an, China. This receptor was identified in a female donor with Graves disease. V and J are TRBV12-3 or TRBV12-4 and TRBJ2-2; perhaps TRBD2 as D (6 bases). Sample: peripheral blood mononuclear cells (PBMCs), taken when the disease was refractory, from a patient treated with antithyroid drugs. The CDR3, as DNA: TGTGCCAGCAGAGGGGAGGCGAACACCGGGGAGCTGTTTTTT. Translated, it gives CASRGEANTGELFF.